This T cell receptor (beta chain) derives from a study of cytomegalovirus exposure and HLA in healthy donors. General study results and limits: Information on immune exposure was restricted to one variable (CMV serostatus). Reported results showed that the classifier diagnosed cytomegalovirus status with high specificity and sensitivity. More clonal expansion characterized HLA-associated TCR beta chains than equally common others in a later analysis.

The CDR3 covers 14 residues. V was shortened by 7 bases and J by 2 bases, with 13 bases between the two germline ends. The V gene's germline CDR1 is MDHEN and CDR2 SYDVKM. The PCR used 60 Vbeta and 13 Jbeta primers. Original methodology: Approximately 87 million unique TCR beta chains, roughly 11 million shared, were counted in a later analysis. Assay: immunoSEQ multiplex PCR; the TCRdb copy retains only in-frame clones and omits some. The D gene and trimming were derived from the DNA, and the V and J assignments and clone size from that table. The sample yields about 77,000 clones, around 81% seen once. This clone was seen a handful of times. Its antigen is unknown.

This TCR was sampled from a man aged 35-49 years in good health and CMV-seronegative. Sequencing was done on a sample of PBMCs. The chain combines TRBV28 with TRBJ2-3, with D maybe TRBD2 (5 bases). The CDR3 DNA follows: TGTGCCAGCAAGAGCGGAACTTTCACAGATACGCAGTATTTT. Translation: CASKSGTFTDTQYF. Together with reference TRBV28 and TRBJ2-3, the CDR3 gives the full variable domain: DVKVTQSSRYLVKRTGEKVFLECVQDMDHENMFWYRQDPGLGLRLIYFSYDVKMKEKGDIPEGYSVSREKKERFSLILESASTNQTSMYLCASKSGTFTDTQYFGPGTRLTVL.